Listed below are T cell receptor beta chains from one sample, sequenced in a study of identifying expanded T cells in peripheral blood. Using immunoSEQ multiplex PCR, the repertoire was profiled, and TCRdb retains in-frame clones only, with some absent. The sample shows roughly 84,000 clones, approximately 90% of them seen only once. What was sequenced was blood. The receptors were sampled from a person between 18 and 70 years old in good health. The CDR3 runs from the conserved cysteine through the conserved F or W. Each record gives: J gene, clone size, D gene, V gene, CDR3 DNA, CDR3 protein. The D gene is left open where the match is weak. The size field is filled for only some rows; it gives once, few, many or a size class.

>TRBJ2-7|NA|NA|TRBV19
TGTGCCAGTAGTCTAGGGATTTCCTACGAGCAGTACTTC
CASSLGISYEQYF
>TRBJ1-1|NA|NA|TRBV5-1
TGCGCCAGCAGCTTAACCTCAGGGAGCACTGAAGCTTTCTTT
CASSLTSGSTEAFF
>TRBJ2-3|NA|TRBD2|TRBV14
TGTGCCAGCAGCCAAGACCCCCCACTAGCGGGGGCCACAGATACGCAGTATTTT
CASSQDPPLAGATDTQYF
>TRBJ2-1|NA|NA|TRBV6-1
TGTGCCAGCAGTGAAGACGGGAGCTCCTACAATGAGCAGTTCTTC
CASSEDGSSYNEQFF
>TRBJ1-6|many|NA|TRBV9
TGTGCCAGCAGCGTAGGCCAAGGGAGGCATTCACCCCTCCACTTT
CASSVGQGRHSPLHF
>TRBJ2-7|NA|NA|TRBV5-1
TGCGCCAGCAGCTTGAAGGACACCGGAACCTACGAGCAGTACTTC
CASSLKDTGTYEQYF
>TRBJ1-1|NA|NA|TRBV6-6
TGTGCCACCGAGGGACCGATGAACACTGAAGCTTTCTTT
CATEGPMNTEAFF
>TRBJ1-2|once|TRBD1|TRBV7-9
TGTGCCAGCAGCTTAGAGGACAGGGAGAACTATGGCTACACCTTC
CASSLEDRENYGYTF
>TRBJ1-5|NA|NA|TRBV6-5
TGTGCCAGCAGTTACTCGATACGCCAGCCCCAGCATTTT
CASSYSIRQPQHF
>TRBJ2-4|NA|TRBD1|TRBV7-3
TGTGCCAGCAGCTTACCCGGGACAGGTCAGGAAAACATTCAGTACTTC
CASSLPGTGQENIQYF
>TRBJ2-3|NA|TRBD1|TRBV4-2
TGTGCCAGCAGCCCCCCGACAGGGGCTGCAGATACGCAGTATTTT
CASSPPTGAADTQYF
>TRBJ2-2|NA|TRBD1|TRBV7-9
TGTGCCAGCAGCCCCCCGGGACAGGGGGCCACCGGGGAGCTGTTTTTT
CASSPPGQGATGELFF
>TRBJ2-7|NA|NA|TRBV15
TGTGCCACCAGCCCAAGGTCAGCCCCTTTTATAGAGCAGTACTTC
CATSPRSAPFIEQYF
>TRBJ2-1|NA|NA|TRBV6-1
TGTGCCAGCAGTGAATATATGTCAGGGAAATACAATGAGCAGTTCTTC
CASSEYMSGKYNEQFF
>TRBJ1-1|NA|NA|TRBV30
TGTGCCTGGAGTATCTCGGGGGGAGCCGAAGCTTTCTTT
CAWSISGGAEAFF
>TRBJ1-4|NA|TRBD1|TRBV5-6
TGTGCCAGCAGCTACTATCAGGGGGCGGGTGAAAAACTGTTTTTT
CASSYYQGAGEKLFF
>TRBJ1-3|NA|NA|TRBV19
TGTGCCAGTACTGGTGGAAACACCATATATTTT
CASTGGNTIYF
>TRBJ1-3|NA|NA|TRBV11-3
TGTGCCAGCAGCCCGGTGTCTCGGGACACCATATATTTT
CASSPVSRDTIYF
>TRBJ1-2|few|NA|TRBV18
TGTGCCAGCTCACCAACGGGTGCCTATGGCTACACCTTC
CASSPTGAYGYTF
>TRBJ2-3|NA|NA|TRBV15
TGTGCCACCAGCAGAGACCCCCTGGGCGCTAGCACAGATACGCAGTATTTT
CATSRDPLGASTDTQYF
>TRBJ1-3|few|NA|TRBV6-4
TGTGCCAGCACCACAGGGAAGGGAAACACCATATATTTT
CASTTGKGNTIYF
>TRBJ1-2|NA|TRBD1|TRBV7-9
TGTGCCAGCAGCTTAGCGCAGACAGGGGTTGTTGGCTACACCTTC
CASSLAQTGVVGYTF
>TRBJ2-7|NA|NA|TRBV4-1
TGCGCCAGCAGCCACGGGCGGTCCCGAGACGAGCAGTACTTC
CASSHGRSRDEQYF
>TRBJ1-5|once|NA|TRBV30
TGTGCCTGGAGTTCGCAGGTGTATAGCAATCAGCCCCAGCATTTT
CAWSSQVYSNQPQHF
>TRBJ1-2|NA|NA|TRBV2
TGTGCCAGCAGTGAAGAACAGGGCTATGGCTACACCTTC
CASSEEQGYGYTF
>TRBJ1-3|NA|NA|TRBV11-3
TGTGCCAGCAGCTTAGAAGGCGGCTACTCTGGAAACACCATATATTTT
CASSLEGGYSGNTIYF
>TRBJ2-5|NA|NA|TRBV30
TGTGCCTGGAGTCGATTCCGGGAGCCGGAAGAGACCCAGTACTTC
CAWSRFREPEETQYF
>TRBJ1-2|few|NA|TRBV5-1
TGCGCCAGCAGCTTGGACAGGGATGGCTACACCTTC
CASSLDRDGYTF
>TRBJ2-1|NA|NA|TRBV11-1
TGTGCCAGCAGCTTAGACCATTCCTACAATGAGCAGTTCTTC
CASSLDHSYNEQFF
>TRBJ1-5|once|NA|TRBV30
TGTGCCTGGAGTGCGGGGACACAGGGCCGGAGCAATCAGCCCCAGCATTTT
CAWSAGTQGRSNQPQHF
>TRBJ2-1|once|NA|TRBV4-2
TGTGCCAGCAGCCAAGATGTGCTACGAGCCTACAATGAGCAGTTCTTC
CASSQDVLRAYNEQFF
>TRBJ1-2|NA|NA|TRBV5-1
TGCGCCAGCAGCTTGGTTCGGGGACGGGGTGGCTACACCTTC
CASSLVRGRGGYTF
>TRBJ1-1|NA|NA|TRBV19
TGTGCCAGTAGTATCCTGGGGGGGCGGCGGACTGAAGCTTTCTTT
CASSILGGRRTEAFF
>TRBJ2-3|NA|NA|TRBV18
TGTGCCAGCTCACCAGTTGGGACCACCAAGGCAGTTGTAAAAGATACGCAGTATTTT
CASSPVGTTKAVVKDTQYF
>TRBJ1-4|NA|TRBD1|TRBV4-1
TGCGCCAGCAGCCTGCCGGGACAGCTTAATGAAAAACTGTTTTTT
CASSLPGQLNEKLFF
>TRBJ2-3|NA|TRBD2|TRBV5-1
TGCGCCAGCAGCTTGGGACTAGCGGATAGCACAGATACGCAGTATTTT
CASSLGLADSTDTQYF
>TRBJ1-1|NA|NA|TRBV2
TGTGCCAGCAGTGGTAGGACGGCATCATTATCAGGTGAAGCTTTCTTT
CASSGRTASLSGEAFF
>TRBJ1-2|NA|NA|TRBV28
TGTGCCAGCAGCGAAGTGACAGTTAATGGGTATGGCTACACCTTC
CASSEVTVNGYGYTF
>TRBJ1-2|NA|NA|TRBV4-1
TGCGCCAGCAGCCTAACTCCGGGGGCTGATGGCTACACCTTC
CASSLTPGADGYTF
>TRBJ2-5|NA|TRBD2|TRBV6-5
TGTGCCAGCAGTTACTCTCTGGGCGGGAGTACGGAGACCCAGTACTTC
CASSYSLGGSTETQYF
>TRBJ1-5|NA|NA|TRBV12-5
TGTGCTAGTGCCCCCAGCCAAAATCAGCCCCAGCATTTT
CASAPSQNQPQHF
>TRBJ1-4|NA|TRBD1|TRBV6-1
TGTGCCACCCAAGGGACAGGGGGTAATGAAAAACTGTTTTTT
CATQGTGGNEKLFF
>TRBJ1-2|NA|TRBD1|TRBV2
TGTGCCAGCAGTGCCTCAGGGGGCTTGGGTGGCTACACCTTC
CASSASGGLGGYTF
>TRBJ2-3|NA|TRBD2|TRBV30
TGTGCCTGGAGTGTAGGTCGAACTAGCGGGGGGTTACTTACGCAGTATTTT
CAWSVGRTSGGLLTQYF
>TRBJ2-5|NA|TRBD1|TRBV5-6
TGTGCCAGCAGCTTGGCCCCAAGGGGGCCCCAAGAGACCCAGTACTTC
CASSLAPRGPQETQYF
>TRBJ1-6|NA|TRBD1|TRBV30
TGTGCCTGGAGTGGGACAGGGAGAGGACCCCTCCACTTT
CAWSGTGRGPLHF